The 13 T cell receptor beta chains in this list originate from one sample, sequenced in a study of brain T cells in children with intractable seizures (TCRdb year 2021). This specimen's time point label, per the study, means: blood from clinic visit 5 months post-surgery; TSC patient then seizure free. Library method: the immunoSEQ multiplex PCR assay. TCRdb mirrors the immuneACCESS table, restricted to in-frame sequences. Some clones are absent from its copies; in checked studies, under half trace to an unresolved V gene, and the reason for the others is unknown. The sample contains 300,000 to 400,000 clones, over 90% of them found a single time. The top ten constitute about 5.8% of the sample. Sample: peripheral blood, taken less than 6 months after surgery. The source is a boy under three years old with tuberous sclerosis and intractable seizures.

The chain uses TRBV7-2 and TRBJ2-1; the D gene could be TRBD1 or TRBD2 (5 bases each). V lost 1 base to trimming and J lost 0 bases, with 13 bases between them. Germline V CDR1 and CDR2: SGHTA, FQGNSA. The CDR3 has 17 residues. The CDR3 here is CASSLVPGPISYNEQFF. The CDR3, as DNA: TGTGCCAGCAGCTTAGTCCCGGGGCCGATCTCCTACAATGAGCAGTTCTTC. The whole variable domain, remainder taken from reference TRBV7-2 and TRBJ2-1, is GAGVSQSPSNKVTEKGKDVELRCDPISGHTALYWYRQSLGQGLEFLIYFQGNSAPDKSGLPSDRFSAERTGGSVSTLTIQRTQQEDSAVYLCASSLVPGPISYNEQFFGPGTRLTVL.

The chain employs TRBV13 and TRBJ2-3; D gene ambiguous. This CDR3 region has 14 residues. With 4 bases removed from V and 2 bases from J, the gap between germline ends came to 10 bases. The germline V gene encodes CDR1 PRHDT and CDR2 FYEKMQ (reference sequence). The CDR3 nucleotides are TGTGCCAGCAGCTCAACCCGACTCACAGATACGCAGTATTTT. Protein product: CASSSTRLTDTQYF.

The V gene is TRBV5-4, the J gene TRBJ2-5; D perhaps matches TRBD2 (6 bases). The CDR3 spans 16 residues. Germline-derived CDR1 and CDR2 are SGHNT and YYREEE (reference sequence). The ends were cut back, 0 bases at V and 5 bases at J, with 17 bases in the middle. CDR3 in DNA: TGTGCCAGCAGCTTGGGCCGGGAGAAGGGTTCGGAGACCCAGTACTTC. Its protein is CASSLGREKGSETQYF.

In this sample, this clone turned up once. The genes are TRBV6-1 and TRBJ2-7, with a weak D call TRBD1 (5 bases). The CDR3 runs 15 residues. The germline gives CDR1 MNHNS, CDR2 SASEGT. Trimming removed 1 base from V and 2 bases from J, with 12 bases in between. The CDR3 protein is CASSEVETAAYEQYF. The CDR3, as DNA: TGTGCCAGCAGTGAAGTCGAGACAGCCGCCTACGAGCAGTACTTC.

V gene TRBV7-9 combines with J gene TRBJ2-7; 11 bases align to TRBD1. There are 15 residues in the CDR3. The V gene's germline CDR1 is SEHNR and CDR2 FQNEAQ (reference sequence). The trim removed 1 base at V and 3 bases at J, leaving 2 bases unmatched. CDR3 residues: CASSLGGQGGYEQYF. The CDR3 coding sequence is TGTGCCAGCAGCTTAGGGGGACAGGGGGGCTACGAGCAGTACTTC.

A word on this clone: Additional DNA sequences in this sample encode the identical CDR3. The chain uses TRBV3-1 (or the pseudogene TRBV3-2) and TRBJ2-7, with unresolved D. V was clipped by 4 bases and J by 4 bases, with 5 bases between them. The CDR3 spans 11 residues. Germline CDR1 LGHDT, CDR2 YNNKEL (reference sequence). The CDR3 DNA is TGTGCCAGCAGCCCCCTTTACGAGCAGTACTTC. Encoded protein: CASSPLYEQYF.

The chain joins TRBV19 to TRBJ1-2; D gene unclear. Deletions cut 7 bases from V and 5 bases from J, with 26 bases between. Germline V gives CDR1 LNHDA, CDR2 SQIVND (reference sequence). The CDR3 runs to 17 residues. CDR3 in amino acids: CASTLEVVGYGTYGYTF. The CDR3 DNA reads as TGTGCCAGTACCTTAGAGGTAGTCGGGTACGGTACTTATGGCTACACCTTC. The whole variable domain, remainder taken from reference TRBV19 and TRBJ1-2, is DGGITQSPKYLFRKEGQNVTLSCEQNLNHDAMYWYRQDPGQGLRLIYYSQIVNDFQKGDIAEGYSVSREKKESFPLTVTSAQKNPTAFYLCASTLEVVGYGTYGYTFGSGTRLTVV.

CDR3 region: CASSPDRGKAFF. The DNA of the CDR3 is TGTGCCAGCAGCCCAGACAGGGGCAAAGCTTTCTTT. This chain uses TRBV7-9 with TRBJ1-1, with TRBD1 matching over 8 bases. Germline V gene sequence: CDR1 SEHNR, CDR2 FQNEAQ (reference sequence). The CDR3 consists of 12 residues. V shed 5 bases, J shed 9 bases, and the junction held 5 bases outside the gene matches.

The rearrangement joins TRBV5-6 to TRBJ2-1, with no clear D. Per germline, CDR1 SGHDT and CDR2 YYEEEE. V was pared by 4 bases and J by 7 bases, with 9 bases between. The CDR3 extends over 12 amino acids. CDR3 sequence (DNA): TGTGCCAGCAGCCTGAGTGTTAATGAGCAGTTCTTC. It specifies CASSLSVNEQFF.

As DNA, the CDR3 is TGTGCCAGCAGCTCTCTGGCCAGGGGATCGGGCTACACCTTC. This sequence encodes CASSSLARGSGYTF. The rearrangement uses TRBV5-4 and TRBJ1-2; possibly TRBD1 for D (6 bases). The CDR3 loop spans 14 amino acids. V was trimmed by 3 bases and J by 8 bases, leaving 17 bases between them. Germline V gene data show CDR1 as SGHNT and CDR2 as YYREEE (reference sequence).

The rearrangement links TRBV7-3 to TRBJ2-3, with 9 nucleotides matching TRBD2. The V and J ends lost 10 bases and 2 bases, in that order; junction bases with no gene match: 7. CDR3 size: 14 residues. In germline, CDR1 is SGHTA, CDR2 FQGTGA. CDR3 residues: CATAIAGATDTQYF. The CDR3 region has the DNA TGTGCCACTGCCATAGCGGGGGCCACAGATACGCAGTATTTT.

The chain has TRBV7-9 and TRBJ2-3; D call uncertain. The germline CDR1 and CDR2 sequences are SEHNR and FQNEAQ (reference sequence). V was pared by 5 bases and J by 5 bases, with 11 bases between. The CDR3 has 13 amino acids. CDR3 residues: CASSHLRVDTQYF. CDR3 nucleotide sequence: TGTGCCAGCAGCCACCTCCGGGTAGATACGCAGTATTTT.

J is TRBJ2-1 and V is TRBV29-1; possible D gene TRBD2, 5 bases. Trimming stripped 5 bases from V and 10 bases from J, with 18 bases between. The V gene's germline CDR1 is SQVTM and CDR2 ANQGSEA. The CDR3 is made up of 13 amino acids. CDR3 in DNA: TGCAGCGTTCCTAGACTGGATCCGGGAGAGCAGTTCTTC. It is translated as CSVPRLDPGEQFF.